This record concerns one TCR beta chain sequence. The ends lost 8 bases at V and 4 bases at J; junction bases unmatched: 8. The CDR3 has 13 residues. From germline, CDR1 is GTSNPN and CDR2 SVGIG (reference sequence). In the original analysis: The authors estimated nucleated cell counts from reference gene primer amplification. Method: immunoSEQ multiplex PCR; TCRdb's copy keeps in-frame clones and lacks some. Clonal size and the V and J genes are those of that table, whereas D and trimming came from the DNA. Altogether about 150,000 clones are present, roughly nine tenths being singletons, with the ten largest covering roughly 0.51%. The entry originates in a study of blood T cell repertoires in COVID-19. Across the whole study: Whether acute or convalescent, the COVID-19 samples came from the United States, Italy and Spain. PBMCs, B-cell-depleted T cells, or T cells were the source of the cDNA or gDNA that made up the material.

V is TRBV30 and J is TRBJ2-3, with TRBD1 identical over 8 bases. The TCR comes from a man aged 45-60 years with acute or convalescent COVID-19. The sequenced sample was peripheral blood. This chain's CDR3 is CAGGPGGSDTQYF. The CDR3 nucleotides are TGTGCCGGAGGTCCAGGGGGCTCAGATACGCAGTATTTT.